Below are 9 T cell receptor beta chains sequenced from a single sample in a study of T-cell memory formation after mild COVID-19. One entry per CDR3 protein, called by TCRdb with MiXCR from the 5' RACE reads. The sample yields 340,000 or so distinct CDR3 sequences, over 10% seen once. Sequenced: PBMCs or a T cell subset sorted from them (not recorded which). The receptors derive from a man aged 18 to 35 who had mild COVID-19 (a few samples of this study predate the infection). Cell type and time point are not known.

The V gene is TRBV7-2, the J gene TRBJ2-7; D perhaps matches TRBD2 (7 bases). Germline V gene lookup returns CDR1 SGHTA and CDR2 FQGNSA. V dropped 1 base and J dropped 2 bases, with 12 bases sitting between them. This CDR3 spans 15 amino acids. CDR3 in amino acids: CASSLGGGKPYEQYF. The CDR3 coding sequence is TGTGCCAGCAGCTTAGGGGGGGGCAAGCCCTACGAGCAGTACTTC.

This chain uses TRBV24-1 with TRBJ2-3; a possible D gene is TRBD1 (6 bases). The CDR3 runs 13 residues. The V gene lost 10 bases and the J gene lost 6 bases, with 16 bases spanning the gap. CDR1 is KGHDR and CDR2 is SFDVKD in the germline V gene. CDR3 sequence: CATQPQGLDTQYF. The CDR3, as DNA: TGTGCCACTCAACCTCAGGGGTTGGATACGCAGTATTTT.

This clonotype was observed a few times. This rearrangement joins TRBV20-1 to TRBJ1-2; D is possibly TRBD1 (5 bases). Germline V gene data show CDR1 as DFQATT and CDR2 as SNEGSKA (reference sequence). V lost 0 bases to trimming and J lost 7 bases, with 21 bases between them. The CDR3 is 16 residues long. The CDR3 DNA is TGCAGTGCTAGAGATTTGAGGGACCGCATATTGGGTGGCTACACCTTC. Its protein is CSARDLRDRILGGYTF.

The gene calls are TRBV6-2 or TRBV6-3 and TRBJ1-5, with D unresolved. This CDR3 spans 15 amino acids. Germline V gene lookup returns CDR1 MNHEY and CDR2 SVGEGT. V dropped 6 bases and J dropped 7 bases, with 19 bases sitting between them. The CDR3 DNA is TGTGCCAGCAGACCGCTACGAGTGGGCGGGCAGCCCCAGCATTTT. This codes for CASRPLRVGGQPQHF.

CDR3 sequence: CASSFPRTINYGYTF. The CDR3 nucleotides read TGTGCCAGCAGTTTCCCACGGACCATTAACTATGGCTACACCTTC. The rearrangement links TRBV12-3 or TRBV12-4 to TRBJ1-2, with unresolved D. V was clipped by 3 bases and J by 1 base, with 12 bases between them. The CDR3 runs 15 residues.

The chain links TRBV7-9 to TRBJ1-5; D is perhaps TRBD1 (5 bases). V was cut by 1 base and J by 7 bases, with 23 bases left in between. The CDR3 extends over 18 amino acids. Germline CDR1 and CDR2: SEHNR and FQNEAQ (reference sequence). CDR3 sequence reads: CASSLGGAGKGPNQPQHF. The CDR3 nucleotides are TGTGCCAGCAGCTTAGGCGGGGCGGGAAAGGGGCCGAACCAGCCCCAGCATTTT.

This clonotype was counted between two and nine times. The chain couples TRBV10-3 to TRBJ1-4; no definite D call. V shed 2 bases and J shed 7 bases, with 14 bases lying between them. This CDR3 is 15 amino acids long. CDR1 is ENHRY, CDR2 SYGVKD, per germline. CDR3 DNA: TGTGCCATCAGTGAGGGGAGATGGCGGGGTGAAAAACTGTTTTTT. This translates into CAISEGRWRGEKLFF.

This clonotype was recorded a few times. The V call is TRBV4-1, the J call TRBJ2-7; 8 nucleotides match TRBD1. This CDR3 has 14 residues. The V segment lost 4 bases and the J segment 1 base; nucleotides outside the gene matches: 3. The germline V gene has CDR1 MGHRA and CDR2 YSYEKL. The CDR3 protein is CASSRDRGSYEQYV. CDR3 coding DNA: TGCGCCAGCAGCCGAGACAGGGGATCCTACGAGCAGTACGTC.

This clonotype was observed a few times. This chain links TRBV11-2 with TRBJ2-1; TRBD2 matches at 9 bases. J lost 9 bases, V lost 2 bases, and 8 bases had no gene match. Germline CDR1 reads SGHAT; CDR2 reads FQNNGV. The CDR3 is made up of 15 amino acids. DNA of the CDR3: TGTGCCAGCAGCTTAAGTAGCGGGGGCCTATTTGAGCAGTTCTTC. Its protein product is CASSLSSGGLFEQFF. The full variable domain, with the rest looked up from reference TRBV11-2 and TRBJ2-1, is EAGVAQSPRYKIIEKRQSVAFWCNPISGHATLYWYQQILGQGPKLLIQFQNNGVVDDSQLPKDRFSAERLKGVDSTLKIQPAKLEDSAVYLCASSLSSGGLFEQFFGPGTRLTVL.